This entry lists 32 T cell receptor beta chains sequenced from one sample in a study of T cell repertoires in cytomegalovirus infection. MiXCR, run by TCRdb on the reads, gives a single entry per CDR3 protein. This table has some 920,000 distinct CDR3 sequences, approximately 31% appearing once. These TCRs are of unknown antigen specificity. This sample comprised cultured CD8+ T cells from PBMCs, obtained from culture after CMV antigen stimulation. These receptors were taken from a human donor in good health (CMV status not recorded). Some clones in this sample may be carry-over from other donors' samples.

This clonotype was counted ten times or more. V usage is TRBV7-2 and J usage is TRBJ2-7; either TRBD1 or TRBD2 may fit D (5 bases each). CDR1 is SGHTA, CDR2 FQGNSA, per germline. V gave up 1 base and J gave up 5 bases, with 9 bases separating them. This CDR3 has 13 residues. CDR3 sequence: CASSLGGANEQYF. The CDR3 DNA sequence: TGTGCCAGCAGCTTAGGAGGGGCCAACGAGCAGTACTTC.

This clonotype was found a few times. The chain has TRBV5-6 and TRBJ2-7; TRBD1 matches at 12 bases. With 4 bases clipped from V and 3 bases from J, the junction kept 5 bases outside the gene matches. This CDR3 region has 15 residues. Germline CDR1 reads SGHDT; CDR2 reads YYEEEE. CDR3 amino acids: CASSPGTGGRYEQYF. DNA for the CDR3: TGTGCCAGCAGCCCAGGGACAGGGGGCCGCTACGAGCAGTACTTC.

The rearrangement uses TRBV7-6 and TRBJ2-7; tentatively, D is TRBD1 (6 bases). The CDR3 runs 15 residues. With 2 bases removed from V and 3 bases from J, the gap between germline ends came to 14 bases. Germline V lookup: CDR1 SGHVS, CDR2 FNYEAQ. The CDR3 loop is CASSLSRGSIYEQYF. Written as DNA, the CDR3 is TGTGCCAGCAGCTTATCGAGGGGGTCCATCTACGAGCAGTACTTC.

The V and J genes are TRBV27 and TRBJ2-1; 7 bases map to TRBD2. The CDR3 loop spans 14 amino acids. CDR1 MNHEY and CDR2 SMNVEV come from the germline V gene (reference sequence). Losses at the gene ends were 7 bases for V and 10 bases for J; bases not matched to a gene: 13. This chain's CDR3 is CASTSGAAGSEQFF. The CDR3 DNA reads as TGTGCCAGCACTAGCGGAGCCGCCGGGAGCGAGCAGTTCTTC.

This clonotype was seen more than once but under ten times. The rearrangement uses TRBV27 and TRBJ1-5, with D perhaps TRBD1 (6 bases). This CDR3 is 15 amino acids long. Germline V CDR1 and CDR2: MNHEY, SMNVEV (reference sequence). The V and J ends lost 2 bases and 3 bases respectively, with 11 bases between them. The CDR3 bases are TGTGCCAGCAGTTTAGGGGGGCAGCTCAATCAGCCCCAGCATTTT. It yields the protein CASSLGGQLNQPQHF.

This clonotype was picked up a small number of times. The rearrangement joins TRBV10-3 to TRBJ1-2; 8 nucleotides line up with TRBD1. V lost 7 bases to trimming and J lost 5 bases; unmatched junction nucleotides: 3. The V gene's germline CDR1 is ENHRY and CDR2 SYGVKD. There are 12 residues in the CDR3. The DNA for the CDR3 is TGTGCCATCAAGACAGGGGAATATGGCTACACCTTC. Encoded protein: CAIKTGEYGYTF.

This clonotype was observed a few times. The rearrangement joins TRBV7-3 to TRBJ1-4; 7 bases agree with TRBD1. The germline V gene has CDR1 SGHTA and CDR2 FQGTGA. V gave up 4 bases and J gave up 3 bases; unmatched junction bases: 5. The CDR3 loop spans 15 amino acids. The CDR3, as DNA: TGTGCCAGCAGCTCAACAGGGGATCCTAATGAAAAACTGTTTTTT. As protein: CASSSTGDPNEKLFF.

This clonotype was observed a handful of times. The chain couples TRBV5-6 to TRBJ2-4; possible D gene TRBD2, 5 bases. This CDR3 has 16 residues. Germline CDR1 reads SGHDT; CDR2 reads YYEEEE. V was clipped by 3 bases and J by 0 bases, with 13 bases between them. The CDR3 loop is CASSSAADSAKNIQYF. CDR3 in DNA: TGTGCCAGCAGCTCCGCAGCGGACTCAGCCAAAAACATTCAGTACTTC.

The chain is built from TRBV7-9 and TRBJ2-2; D possibly corresponds to TRBD1 (6 bases). Germline CDR1 reads SEHNR; CDR2 reads FQNEAQ (reference sequence). V dropped 5 bases and J dropped 4 bases, with 11 bases sitting between them. The CDR3 spans 14 residues. The CDR3 spells CASSQRRGTGELFF. The CDR3 DNA follows: TGTGCCAGCAGCCAGCGCAGGGGCACCGGGGAGCTGTTTTTT.

This clonotype was observed once. The chain couples TRBV4-1 to TRBJ2-7; D is unresolved. The V end lost 0 bases, the J end lost 0 bases, and 9 bases lay between the germline ends. From germline, CDR1 is MGHRA and CDR2 YSYEKL. CDR3 length: 15 residues. The CDR3 nucleotides read TGCGCCAGCAGCCAAGAACGGGCGAGCTCCTACGAGCAGTACTTC. Translating it yields CASSQERASSYEQYF.

This chain uses TRBV5-6 with TRBJ1-2; 8 bases fit TRBD1. The CDR3 loop spans 16 amino acids. The germline V gene encodes CDR1 SGHDT and CDR2 YYEEEE. Trimming took 2 bases from V and 8 from J; bases not matched to a gene: 14. DNA of the CDR3: TGTGCCAGCAGCTTTGGACAGGGAGGACTGCTTTTAGGCTACACCTTC. It yields the protein CASSFGQGGLLLGYTF.

The table lists this clonotype with a few counts. J is TRBJ1-2 and V is TRBV6-5; 7 bases align to TRBD1. The V gene's germline CDR1 is MNHEY and CDR2 SVGAGI. This CDR3 is 13 amino acids long. Unmatched junction bases numbered 9, after V lost 6 bases and J lost 8 bases. Written as DNA, the CDR3 is TGTGCCAGCAGCTGGACAGGAAAACAGGGCTACACCTTC. Translation: CASSWTGKQGYTF.

This clonotype was recorded many times. CDR3 DNA: TGTGCCAGCAGCCACACAGGGGAAAGCACTGAAGCTTTCTTT. It translates to CASSHTGESTEAFF. The rearrangement joins TRBV12-3 or TRBV12-4 to TRBJ1-1, with 7 bases fitting TRBD1. Trimming removed 6 bases from V and 4 bases from J; junction bases left unmatched: 8. This CDR3 is 14 amino acids long.

The chain recombines TRBV2 with TRBJ1-2; D perhaps matches TRBD1 (6 bases). With 9 bases removed from V and 7 bases from J, the gap between germline ends came to 12 bases. The CDR3 contains 11 residues. Germline values: CDR1 SNHLY, CDR2 FYNNEI. In nucleotides, the CDR3 is TGTGCCAGGATACAGGGAGCTGGCTACACCTTC. Protein product: CARIQGAGYTF.

This clonotype was observed at least ten times. The chain joins TRBV7-9 to TRBJ2-3; 8 nucleotides line up with TRBD1. Per the germline V gene, CDR1 is SEHNR and CDR2 is FQNEAQ (reference sequence). This CDR3 is 15 amino acids long. V was clipped by 8 bases and J by 0 bases; unmatched bases: 7. Written as DNA, the CDR3 is TGTGCCAGCGGTATTACAGGGGGGAGCACAGATACGCAGTATTTT. Translation: CASGITGGSTDTQYF.

J is TRBJ2-3 and V is TRBV7-8, with D possibly matching TRBD1 (6 bases). V gave up 1 base and J gave up 4 bases, with 21 bases separating them. The CDR3 is 18 residues long. The germline gives CDR1 SGHVS, CDR2 FQNEAQ. DNA of the CDR3: TGTGCCAGCAGCTTAGTCCCATTACTCACAGGGATTTCAGATACGCAGTATTTT. This encodes CASSLVPLLTGISDTQYF.

This clonotype was seen at least ten times. The chain uses TRBV7-8 and TRBJ2-2, with 9 positions matching TRBD2. The CDR3 runs to 17 residues. V lost 0 bases to trimming and J lost 7 bases; unmatched junction nucleotides: 9. Germline values: CDR1 SGHVS, CDR2 FQNEAQ. The CDR3 spells CASSLARSGGYVGELFF. DNA of the CDR3: TGTGCCAGCAGCTTAGCGCGGAGCGGGGGGTACGTCGGGGAGCTGTTTTTT. The variable domain in full, completed from reference TRBV7-8 and TRBJ2-2, reads GAGVSQSPRYKVAKRGQDVALRCDPISGHVSLFWYQQALGQGPEFLTYFQNEAQLDKSGLPSDRFFAERPEGSVSTLKIQRTQQEDSAVYLCASSLARSGGYVGELFFGEGSRLTVL.

The gene calls are TRBV4-1 and TRBJ2-2; the D is unclear. The CDR3 covers 13 residues. In germline, CDR1 is MGHRA, CDR2 YSYEKL. With 1 base removed from V and 7 bases from J, the gap between germline ends came to 7 bases. The CDR3 region has the DNA TGCGCCAGCAGCCAAGGGAAGCTCGGGGAGCTGTTTTTT. It specifies CASSQGKLGELFF.

At least ten counts were recorded for this clonotype. The V call is TRBV7-8, the J call TRBJ2-3; D remains ambiguous. V was pared by 3 bases and J by 6 bases, with 10 bases between. Germline CDR1 SGHVS, CDR2 FQNEAQ. The CDR3 is made up of 13 amino acids. The CDR3, as DNA: TGTGCCAGCAGCTTGATGGATGGGGATACGCAGTATTTT. Translation: CASSLMDGDTQYF.

This clonotype was detected only a few times. V usage is TRBV7-2 and J usage is TRBJ1-5; 7 bases align to TRBD1. V was clipped by 2 bases and J by 6 bases; unmatched bases: 10. CDR3 size: 16 residues. Germline V CDR1 and CDR2: SGHTA, FQGNSA. Here the CDR3 DNA reads TGTGCCAGCAGCTTATCCTCAAGGGGGCCCGGTCAGCCCCAGCATTTT. Translating it yields CASSLSSRGPGQPQHF.

At least ten counts were recorded for this clonotype. The CDR3, as DNA: TGTGCCAGCAGCTTAGTGACACAGGGCGAGCAGTACTTC. The encoded protein is CASSLVTQGEQYF. The rearrangement joins TRBV7-2 to TRBJ2-7, with TRBD1 as a possible D gene (6 bases). The germline V gene encodes CDR1 SGHTA and CDR2 FQGNSA. V dropped 1 base and J dropped 6 bases, with 10 bases sitting between them. This CDR3 spans 13 amino acids.

This clonotype came up a few times. The chain recombines TRBV11-3 with TRBJ2-1; TRBD2 matches at 9 bases. The germline V gene encodes CDR1 SGHNT and CDR2 YENEEA. With 5 bases clipped from V and 9 bases from J, the junction kept 11 bases outside the gene matches. This CDR3 has 15 residues. Here the CDR3 reads CASSPRSGGMAEQFF. CDR3 bases: TGTGCCAGCAGCCCGAGGAGCGGGGGGATGGCTGAGCAGTTCTTC.

This clonotype came up a few times. The gene calls are TRBV6-1 and TRBJ2-4; no reliable D call. V lost 5 bases and J 4 bases, leaving 6 bases between the germline ends. CDR3 length equals 12 residues. Germline V gene sequence: CDR1 MNHNS, CDR2 SASEGT. The CDR3 loop is CASSSEKNIQYF. CDR3 nucleotide sequence: TGTGCCAGCAGTTCAGAGAAAAACATTCAGTACTTC.

The V and J genes are TRBV7-9 and TRBJ1-5; no firm D call. The CDR3 covers 17 residues. V shed 4 bases and J shed 4 bases, with 20 bases lying between them. Looked up from germline, CDR1 is SEHNR and CDR2 is FQNEAQ (reference sequence). DNA for the CDR3: TGTGCCAGCAGCTCCCCGGAGGAGGGAGAAGGGAATCAGCCCCAGCATTTT. Residues: CASSSPEEGEGNQPQHF.

A few counts support this clonotype. The rearrangement links TRBV28 to TRBJ2-2; D gene unclear. Germline assignment: CDR1 MDHEN and CDR2 SYDVKM. V lost 1 base, J lost 5 bases, and 8 bases lay in between. The CDR3 covers 14 residues. The CDR3 loop is CASSLLQVTGELFF. CDR3 nucleotide sequence: TGTGCCAGCAGTTTATTGCAAGTTACCGGGGAGCTGTTTTTT. Full variable domain (remainder filled in from reference TRBV28 and TRBJ2-2): DVKVTQSSRYLVKRTGEKVFLECVQDMDHENMFWYRQDPGLGLRLIYFSYDVKMKEKGDIPEGYSVSREKKERFSLILESASTNQTSMYLCASSLLQVTGELFFGEGSRLTVL.

This sequence joins TRBV20-1 and TRBJ2-3; 11 bases map to TRBD2. Germline lookup yields CDR1 DFQATT and CDR2 SNEGSKA (reference sequence). This CDR3 has 19 residues. The V and J ends lost 0 bases and 2 bases, in that order; junction bases with no gene match: 13. The chain's CDR3 is CSARDYLAGGHSPTDTQYF. CDR3 nucleotide sequence: TGCAGTGCTAGAGATTACCTAGCGGGGGGCCACTCTCCCACAGATACGCAGTATTTT.

This clonotype was observed at least ten times. V is TRBV7-8 and J is TRBJ1-4; 7 bases align to TRBD1. CDR3 length: 15 residues. V lost 5 bases to trimming and J lost 7 bases; unmatched junction nucleotides: 10. From germline, CDR1 is SGHVS and CDR2 FQNEAQ. The CDR3 DNA is TGTGCCAGCAGCCCACGACAGGGTAGGGGTGAAAAACTGTTTTTT. This gives the protein CASSPRQGRGEKLFF.

This clonotype was observed at least ten times. V usage is TRBV7-8 and J usage is TRBJ1-1, with a weak D call TRBD1 (6 bases). The germline V and J ends were trimmed by 1 base and 6 bases, with 6 bases remaining between them. The CDR3 covers 12 residues. Germline V gene data show CDR1 as SGHVS and CDR2 as FQNEAQ. CDR3 DNA sequence: TGTGCCAGCAGCTTAGACAGGGCTGAAGCTTTCTTT. Translating it yields CASSLDRAEAFF.

The table lists this clonotype with many counts. The rearrangement uses TRBV7-9 and TRBJ1-2; D remains ambiguous. The CDR3 extends over 12 amino acids. With 0 bases removed from V and 7 bases from J, the gap between germline ends came to 6 bases. Germline V CDR1 and CDR2: SEHNR, FQNEAQ (reference sequence). The CDR3 DNA follows: TGTGCCAGCAGCTTAGCGCTGGCTGGCTACACCTTC. It translates to CASSLALAGYTF.

The chain has TRBV15 and TRBJ2-2; 12 bases map to TRBD2. V was clipped by 8 bases and J by 0 bases; unmatched bases: 10. The CDR3 runs to 18 residues. Germline lookup yields CDR1 LNHNV and CDR2 YYDKDF (reference sequence). The CDR3 region is CATRRTSGNPANTGELFF. The CDR3 nucleotides are TGTGCCACCCGGCGGACTAGCGGGAACCCAGCGAACACCGGGGAGCTGTTTTTT. The full variable domain, its missing parts supplied by reference TRBV15 and TRBJ2-2, is DAMVIQNPRYQVTQFGKPVTLSCSQTLNHNVMYWYQQKSSQAPKLLFHYYDKDFNNEADTPDNFQSRRPNTSFCFLDIRSPGLGDTAMYLCATRRTSGNPANTGELFFGEGSRLTVL.

Only a few counts were recorded for this clonotype. The chain carries TRBV11-2 and TRBJ1-2; D may be TRBD1 (6 bases). Germline V lookup: CDR1 SGHAT, CDR2 FQNNGV. The CDR3 contains 12 residues. V lost 1 base and J lost 9, with 9 bases in between. As DNA, the CDR3 is TGTGCCAGCAGCTTAGGAACAGGGAGCTACACCTTC. Translation gives CASSLGTGSYTF. Based on the CDR3 plus reference TRBV11-2 and TRBJ1-2, the full variable domain is EAGVAQSPRYKIIEKRQSVAFWCNPISGHATLYWYQQILGQGPKLLIQFQNNGVVDDSQLPKDRFSAERLKGVDSTLKIQPAKLEDSAVYLCASSLGTGSYTFGSGTRLTVV.

This chain connects TRBV27 to TRBJ2-1, with 11 bases identical to TRBD2. This CDR3 spans 14 amino acids. CDR1 is MNHEY, CDR2 SMNVEV, per germline (reference sequence). Unmatched junction bases numbered 7, after V lost 10 bases and J lost 5 bases. The CDR3 nucleotides are TGTGCCAACAAACCGGGACTAGCGGACAATGAGCAGTTCTTC. Protein product: CANKPGLADNEQFF.